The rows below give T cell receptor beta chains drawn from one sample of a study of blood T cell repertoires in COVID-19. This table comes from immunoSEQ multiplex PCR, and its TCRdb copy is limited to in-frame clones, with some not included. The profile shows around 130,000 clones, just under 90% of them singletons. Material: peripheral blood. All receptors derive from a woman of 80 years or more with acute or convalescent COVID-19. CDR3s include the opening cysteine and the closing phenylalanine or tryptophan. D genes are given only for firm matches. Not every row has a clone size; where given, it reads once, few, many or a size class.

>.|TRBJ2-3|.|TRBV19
TGTGCCAGTAGTTGGGCAGGGAGCACAGATACGCAGTATTTT
CASSWAGSTDTQYF
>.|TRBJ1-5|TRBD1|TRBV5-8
TGTGCCAGCAGCTTCCTAGACAGGGATAGCAATCAGCCCCAGCATTTT
CASSFLDRDSNQPQHF
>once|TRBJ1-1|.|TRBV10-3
TGTGCCATCATGAGCCGAGACACTGAAGCTTTCTTT
CAIMSRDTEAFF
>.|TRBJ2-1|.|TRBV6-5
TGTGCCAGCAGTTACTCCACAGGGTACTACAATGAGCAGTTCTTC
CASSYSTGYYNEQFF
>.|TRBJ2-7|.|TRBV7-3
TGTGCCAGCAGCTTAGAGGCAGACCCGACCTACGAGCAGTACTTC
CASSLEADPTYEQYF
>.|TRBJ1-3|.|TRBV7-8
TGTGCCAGCAGCCCCAATACGGGGGGGTACACTGGAAACACCATATATTTT
CASSPNTGGYTGNTIYF
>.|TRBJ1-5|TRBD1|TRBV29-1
TGCAGCGCCGGACAGGGAGTGGATCAGCCCCAGCATTTT
CSAGQGVDQPQHF
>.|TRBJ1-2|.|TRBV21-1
TGTGCCAGCAGCCCCCGGGACCCGGGAGATATCTATGGCTACACCTTC
CASSPRDPGDIYGYTF
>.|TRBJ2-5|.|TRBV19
TGTGCCAGTAGTACCCGACAGATCCAAGAGACCCAGTACTTC
CASSTRQIQETQYF
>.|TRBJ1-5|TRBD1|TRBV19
TGTGCCAGTAGTATAAAGGGGGCGCCCCATCAGCCCCAGCATTTT
CASSIKGAPHQPQHF
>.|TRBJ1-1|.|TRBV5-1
TGCGCCAGCAGCTTGGGACACTCCGGTGGTGTCACTGAAGCTTTCTTT
CASSLGHSGGVTEAFF
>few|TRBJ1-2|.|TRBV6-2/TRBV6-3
TGTGCCAGCAGTTACAGATACAGGGCACGTTCTAACTATGGCTACACCTTC
CASSYRYRARSNYGYTF
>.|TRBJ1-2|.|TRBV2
TGTGCCAGCAGTGACTATCCAGGGATCTATGGCTACACCTTC
CASSDYPGIYGYTF
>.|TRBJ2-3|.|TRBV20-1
TGCAGTGTTATCCGGGGGGATACGCAGTATTTT
CSVIRGDTQYF
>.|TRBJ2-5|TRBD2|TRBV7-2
TGTGCCAGCAGCACCCCGAACCTAGCGGGGGAAGAGACCCAGTACTTC
CASSTPNLAGEETQYF
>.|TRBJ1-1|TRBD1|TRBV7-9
TGTGCCAGCAGACCCCAGGACAGGGGAGTTTTTGAAGCTTTCTTT
CASRPQDRGVFEAFF
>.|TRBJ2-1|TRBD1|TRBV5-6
TGTGCCAGCAGTGACAGGGGGCTTGGTGAGCAGTTCTTC
CASSDRGLGEQFF
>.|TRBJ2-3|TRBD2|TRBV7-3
TGTGCCAGCAGCTCCCGACTAGCGGGGGTAGGAGATACGCAGTATTTT
CASSSRLAGVGDTQYF
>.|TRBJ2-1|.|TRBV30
TGTGCCTGGAGTGAGTTGGGCTTAGCGAGGGGGTATGAGCAGTTCTTC
CAWSELGLARGYEQFF
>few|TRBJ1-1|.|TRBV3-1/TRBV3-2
TGTGCCAGCAGCCAAGATCGGGGGGGTCGGGCAGCTGAAGCTTTCTTT
CASSQDRGGRAAEAFF
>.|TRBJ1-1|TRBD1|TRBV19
TGTGCCAGTAGTACGCGGACAGGGCGAGGCACTGAAGCTTTCTTT
CASSTRTGRGTEAFF
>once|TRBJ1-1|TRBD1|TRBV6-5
TGTGCCAGCAGTTACCTCACAGGGGTCCCGAACACTGAAGCTTTCTTT
CASSYLTGVPNTEAFF
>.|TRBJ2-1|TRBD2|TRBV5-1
TGCGCCAGCAGCGAGCGGGGGGGCACTCCCAATGAGCAGTTCTTC
CASSERGGTPNEQFF
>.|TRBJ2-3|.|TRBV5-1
TGCGCCAGCAGCTTTATGGGGGCGACAGGGACTGAAAACACAGATACGCAGTATTTT
CASSFMGATGTENTDTQYF
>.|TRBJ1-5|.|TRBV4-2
TGTGCCAGCAGCCAGGGGGCTCAGCCCCAGCATTTT
CASSQGAQPQHF
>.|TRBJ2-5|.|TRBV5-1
TGCGCCAGCAGCTTGGTTGGCTCCCAACCCCGAGAGACCCAGTACTTC
CASSLVGSQPRETQYF
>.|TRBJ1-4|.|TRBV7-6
TGTGCCAGCAGCTCCTCAGGGCTTAATGAAAAACTGTTTTTT
CASSSSGLNEKLFF
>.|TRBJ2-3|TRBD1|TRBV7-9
TGTGCCAGCAGCTTAAGGCCAGGGACAGGGTTCACAGATACGCAGTATTTT
CASSLRPGTGFTDTQYF
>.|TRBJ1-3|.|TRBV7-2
TGTGCCAGCAGCTTAGGGCAGGCAGTCTCTGGAAACACCATATATTTT
CASSLGQAVSGNTIYF
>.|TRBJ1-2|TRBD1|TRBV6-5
TGTGCCAGCAGACCGGGACAGGGGGAGATCTATGGCTACACCTTC
CASRPGQGEIYGYTF
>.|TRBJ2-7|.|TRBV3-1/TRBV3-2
TGTGCCAGCCTTGTCAGGGTAACCTACGAGCAGTACTTC
CASLVRVTYEQYF
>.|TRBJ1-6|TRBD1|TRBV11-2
TGTGCCAGCAGCCGAGAGGACAGGAATAATTCACCCCTCCACTTT
CASSREDRNNSPLHF
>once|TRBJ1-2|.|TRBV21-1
TGTGCCAGCAGCATCCAGGGGAACTATGGCTACACCTTC
CASSIQGNYGYTF
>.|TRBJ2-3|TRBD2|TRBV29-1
TGCAGCGCTCAACCCCGGCTAGCGGGGGGGCGGGATACGCAGTATTTT
CSAQPRLAGGRDTQYF
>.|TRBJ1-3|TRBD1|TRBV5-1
TGCGCCAGCGGGACAGGGGGCGATGGAAACACCATATATTTT
CASGTGGDGNTIYF